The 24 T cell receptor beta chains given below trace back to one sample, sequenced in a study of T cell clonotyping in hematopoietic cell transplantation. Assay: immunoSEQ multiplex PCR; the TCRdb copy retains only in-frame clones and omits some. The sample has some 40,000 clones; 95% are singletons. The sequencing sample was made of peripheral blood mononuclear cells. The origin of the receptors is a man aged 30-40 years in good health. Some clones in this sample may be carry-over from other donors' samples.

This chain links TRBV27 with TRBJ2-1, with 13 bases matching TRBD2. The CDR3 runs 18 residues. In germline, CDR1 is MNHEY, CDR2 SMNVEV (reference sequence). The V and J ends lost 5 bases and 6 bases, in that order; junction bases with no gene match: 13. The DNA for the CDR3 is TGTGCCAGCAGTCACTCCGGGACTAGCGGGACGGTGGGCAATGAGCAGTTCTTC. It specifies CASSHSGTSGTVGNEQFF.

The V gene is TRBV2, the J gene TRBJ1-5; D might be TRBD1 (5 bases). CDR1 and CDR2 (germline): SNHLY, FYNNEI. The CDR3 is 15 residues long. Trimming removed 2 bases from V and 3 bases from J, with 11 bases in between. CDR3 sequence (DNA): TGTGCCAGCAGTGAATGGGGGTCGGTCAATCAGCCCCAGCATTTT. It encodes CASSEWGSVNQPQHF.

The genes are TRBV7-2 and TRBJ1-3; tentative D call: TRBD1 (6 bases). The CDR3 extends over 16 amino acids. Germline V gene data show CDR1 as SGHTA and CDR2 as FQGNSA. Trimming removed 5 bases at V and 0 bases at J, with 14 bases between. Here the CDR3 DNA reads TGTGCCAGCAGCGGAGGGGGAACCAGCTCTGGAAACACCATATATTTT. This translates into CASSGGGTSSGNTIYF.

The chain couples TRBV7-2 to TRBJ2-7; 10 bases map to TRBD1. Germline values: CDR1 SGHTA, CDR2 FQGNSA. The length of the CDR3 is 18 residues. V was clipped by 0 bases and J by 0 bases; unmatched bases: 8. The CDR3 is CASSLATGGRTTSYEQYF. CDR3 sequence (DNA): TGTGCCAGCAGCTTAGCGACAGGGGGCAGGACAACCTCCTACGAGCAGTACTTC.

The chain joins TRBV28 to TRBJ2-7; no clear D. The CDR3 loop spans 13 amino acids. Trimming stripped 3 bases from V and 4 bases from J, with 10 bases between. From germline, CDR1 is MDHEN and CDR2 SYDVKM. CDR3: CASSFQAYYEQYF. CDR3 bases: TGTGCCAGCAGTTTCCAAGCCTATTACGAGCAGTACTTC.

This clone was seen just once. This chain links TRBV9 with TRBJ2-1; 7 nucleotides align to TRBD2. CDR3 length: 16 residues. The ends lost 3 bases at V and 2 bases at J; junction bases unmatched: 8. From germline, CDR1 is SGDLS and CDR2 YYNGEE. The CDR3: CASSGGGASAYNEQFF. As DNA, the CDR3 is TGTGCCAGCAGCGGGGGAGGGGCTAGTGCCTACAATGAGCAGTTCTTC. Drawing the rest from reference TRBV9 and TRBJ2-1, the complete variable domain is DSGVTQTPKHLITATGQRVTLRCSPRSGDLSVYWYQQSLDQGLQFLIQYYNGEERAKGNILERFSAQQFPDLHSELNLSSLELGDSALYFCASSGGGASAYNEQFFGPGTRLTVL.

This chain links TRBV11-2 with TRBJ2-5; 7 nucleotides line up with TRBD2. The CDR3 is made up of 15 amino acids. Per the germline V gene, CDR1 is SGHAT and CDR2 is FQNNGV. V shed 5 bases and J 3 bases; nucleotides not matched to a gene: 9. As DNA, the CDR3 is TGTGCCAGCAGCACGTTATCGCTAGCGGAAGAGACCCAGTACTTC. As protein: CASSTLSLAEETQYF.

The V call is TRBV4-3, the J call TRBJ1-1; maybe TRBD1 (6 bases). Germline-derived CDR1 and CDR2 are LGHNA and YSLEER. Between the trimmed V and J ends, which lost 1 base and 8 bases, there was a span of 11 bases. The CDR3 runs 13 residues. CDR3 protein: CASSQGGGAEAFF. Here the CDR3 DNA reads TGCGCCAGCAGCCAAGGTGGGGGCGCAGAAGCTTTCTTT.

CDR3 nucleotide sequence: TGCGCCAGCAGCCAAGATTGGTCTAGCACAGATACGCAGTATTTT. This gives the protein CASSQDWSSTDTQYF. J is TRBJ2-3 and V is TRBV4-1; no definite D call. This CDR3 has 15 amino acids. Trimming cost V 0 bases and J 0 bases, with 7 bases left between them. CDR1 and CDR2 from the germline V gene are MGHRA and YSYEKL.

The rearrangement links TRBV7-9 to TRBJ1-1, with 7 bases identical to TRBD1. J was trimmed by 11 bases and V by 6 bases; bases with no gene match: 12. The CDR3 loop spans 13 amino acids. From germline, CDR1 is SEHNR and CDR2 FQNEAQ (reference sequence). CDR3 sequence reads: CASRRIQGERAFF. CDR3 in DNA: TGTGCCAGCAGACGAATCCAGGGGGAGAGGGCTTTCTTT.

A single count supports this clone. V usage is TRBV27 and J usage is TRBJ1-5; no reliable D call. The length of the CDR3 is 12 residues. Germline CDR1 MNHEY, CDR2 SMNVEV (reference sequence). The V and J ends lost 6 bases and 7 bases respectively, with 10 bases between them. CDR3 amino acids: CASSLLGQPQHF. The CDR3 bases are TGTGCCAGCAGCCTCCTAGGGCAGCCCCAGCATTTT.

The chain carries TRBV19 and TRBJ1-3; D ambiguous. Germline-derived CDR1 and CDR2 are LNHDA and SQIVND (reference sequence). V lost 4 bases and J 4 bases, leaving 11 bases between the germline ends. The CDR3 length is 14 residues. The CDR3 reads CASSNPSGGNTIYF. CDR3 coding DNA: TGTGCCAGTAGTAACCCGAGCGGCGGAAACACCATATATTTT.

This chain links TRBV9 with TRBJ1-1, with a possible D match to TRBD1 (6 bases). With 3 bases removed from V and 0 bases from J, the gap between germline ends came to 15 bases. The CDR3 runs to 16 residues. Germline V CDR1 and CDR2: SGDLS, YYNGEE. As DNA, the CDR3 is TGTGCCAGCAGCGCGTCGACAGGTTCTATGAACACTGAAGCTTTCTTT. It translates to CASSASTGSMNTEAFF.

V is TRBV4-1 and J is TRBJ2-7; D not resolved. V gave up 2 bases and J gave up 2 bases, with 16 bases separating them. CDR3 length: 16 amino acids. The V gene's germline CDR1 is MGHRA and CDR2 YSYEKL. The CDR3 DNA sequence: TGCGCCAGCAGCCAATCCCCGGGCAGCCGAGCCTACGAGCAGTACTTC. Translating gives CASSQSPGSRAYEQYF.

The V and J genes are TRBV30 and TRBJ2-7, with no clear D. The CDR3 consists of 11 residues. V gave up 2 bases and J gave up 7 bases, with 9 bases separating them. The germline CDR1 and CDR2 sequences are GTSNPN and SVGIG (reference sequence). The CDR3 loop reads CAWSRMGEQYF. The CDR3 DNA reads TGTGCCTGGAGTCGGATGGGGGAGCAGTACTTC.

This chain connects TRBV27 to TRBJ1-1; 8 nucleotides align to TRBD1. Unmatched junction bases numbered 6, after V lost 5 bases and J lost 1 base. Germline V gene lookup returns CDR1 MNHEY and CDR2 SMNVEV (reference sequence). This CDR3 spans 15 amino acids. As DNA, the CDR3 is TGTGCCAGCAGTCTTACAGGGGGGAAGAACACTGAAGCTTTCTTT. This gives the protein CASSLTGGKNTEAFF.

CDR3 sequence reads: CASSYRLGGYGYTF. The CDR3 DNA is TGTGCCAGCAGTTACCGTCTTGGGGGCTATGGCTACACCTTC. The rearrangement uses TRBV6-5 and TRBJ1-2; the D gene is possibly TRBD1 (5 bases). Germline CDR1 and CDR2: MNHEY and SVGAGI. V lost 2 bases and J lost 4, with 11 bases in between. CDR3 size: 14 residues.

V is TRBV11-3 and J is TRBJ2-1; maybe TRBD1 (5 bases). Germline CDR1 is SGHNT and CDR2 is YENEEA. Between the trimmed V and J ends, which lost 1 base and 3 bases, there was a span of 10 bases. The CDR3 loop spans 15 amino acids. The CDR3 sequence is CASSLGGGNYNEQFF. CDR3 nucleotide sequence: TGTGCCAGCAGCTTAGGGGGCGGAAACTACAATGAGCAGTTCTTC.

The CDR3 coding sequence is TGTGCCAGCAGCGCCGTCGGAGTAAGGAACACTGAAGCTTTCTTT. As protein: CASSAVGVRNTEAFF. The rearrangement joins TRBV9 to TRBJ1-1; D ambiguous. The CDR3 is 15 residues long. The V gene lost 3 bases and the J gene lost 1 base, with 13 bases spanning the gap. Germline loops: CDR1 SGDLS, CDR2 YYNGEE.

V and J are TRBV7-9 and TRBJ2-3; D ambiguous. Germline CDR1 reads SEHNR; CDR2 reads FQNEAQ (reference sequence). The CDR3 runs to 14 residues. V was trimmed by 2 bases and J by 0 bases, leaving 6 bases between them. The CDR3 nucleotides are TGTGCCAGCAGCTTATCGACTAGCACAGATACGCAGTATTTT. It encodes CASSLSTSTDTQYF.

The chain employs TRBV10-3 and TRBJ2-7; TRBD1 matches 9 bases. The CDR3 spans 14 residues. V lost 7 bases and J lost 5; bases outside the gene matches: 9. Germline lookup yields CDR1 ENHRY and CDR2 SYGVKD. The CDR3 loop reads CAITPRDRVHEQYF. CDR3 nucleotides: TGTGCCATCACTCCCCGGGACAGGGTCCACGAGCAGTACTTC.

CDR3 coding DNA: TGTGCCAGCAGCCGTGACAGGGAAGAGACCCAGTACTTC. Translating it yields CASSRDREETQYF. The rearrangement uses TRBV7-3 and TRBJ2-5; 7 bases line up with TRBD1. With 5 bases clipped from V and 3 bases from J, the junction kept 3 bases outside the gene matches. The CDR3 spans 13 residues. The germline V gene has CDR1 SGHTA and CDR2 FQGTGA. The whole variable domain, filled in from reference TRBV7-3 and TRBJ2-5, reads GAGVSQTPSNKVTEKGKYVELRCDPISGHTALYWYRQSLGQGPEFLIYFQGTGAADDSGLPNDRFFAVRPEGSVSTLKIQRTERGDSAVYLCASSRDREETQYFGPGTRLLVL.

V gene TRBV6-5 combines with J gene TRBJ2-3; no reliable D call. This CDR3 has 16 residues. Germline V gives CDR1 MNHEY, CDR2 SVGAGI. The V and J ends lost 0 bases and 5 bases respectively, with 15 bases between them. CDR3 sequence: CASSYSITPKEDTQYF. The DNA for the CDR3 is TGTGCCAGCAGTTACTCGATTACCCCAAAGGAAGATACGCAGTATTTT.

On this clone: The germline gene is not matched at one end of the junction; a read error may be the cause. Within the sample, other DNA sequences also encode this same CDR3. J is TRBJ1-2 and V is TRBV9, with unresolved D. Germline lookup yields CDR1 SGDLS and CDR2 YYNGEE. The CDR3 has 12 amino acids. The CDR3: CASSLPQDGYTF. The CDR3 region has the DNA TGTGCCAGCAGCCTCCCCCAAGATGGTTACACCTTC.